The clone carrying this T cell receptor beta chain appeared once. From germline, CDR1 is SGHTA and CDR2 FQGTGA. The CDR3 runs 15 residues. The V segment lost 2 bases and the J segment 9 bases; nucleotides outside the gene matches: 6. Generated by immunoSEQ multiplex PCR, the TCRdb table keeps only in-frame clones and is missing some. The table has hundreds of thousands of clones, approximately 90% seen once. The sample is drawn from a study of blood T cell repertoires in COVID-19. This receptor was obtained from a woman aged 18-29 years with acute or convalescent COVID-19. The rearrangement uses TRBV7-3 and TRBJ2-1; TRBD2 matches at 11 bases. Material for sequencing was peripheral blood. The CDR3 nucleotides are TGTGCCAGCAGCTTAGGTCTAGCGGGGGGCGGTGAGCAGTTCTTC. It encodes CASSLGLAGGGEQFF.